Listed below are T cell receptor beta chains from one sample, sequenced in a study of blood T cell repertoires in COVID-19. Sequencing used immunoSEQ multiplex PCR; TCRdb keeps in-frame clones, though not all of them. The top ten clones hold around a sixth of a sample with fewer than 400,000 clones, roughly 90% of them seen once. Sequencing was done on a sample of PBMCs or T cells enriched from blood (not recorded which). Receptor source: a woman in her 30s who had recovered from COVID-19. Each CDR3 is given with its conserved first and last residue. A D gene is named only where the DNA matches it firmly.

V	J	D	DNA	CDR3
TRBV5-8	TRBJ1-5	NA	TGTGCCAGCAGCCCCCGAACGGGCAATCAGCCCCAGCATTTT	CASSPRTGNQPQHF
TRBV3-1/TRBV3-2	TRBJ1-4	NA	TGTGCCAGCAGGGGAGGGAATGAAAAACTGTTTTTT	CASRGGNEKLFF
TRBV24-1	TRBJ1-5	TRBD1	TGTGCCACCGCCGGACAGGGGCCCTCTCAGCCCCAGCATTTT	CATAGQGPSQPQHF
TRBV29-1	TRBJ2-1	TRBD2	TGCAGCGTTGAAGGGGGACTAGCGGGAGTTCTGTTCTTC	CSVEGGLAGVLFF
TRBV28	TRBJ2-1	NA	TGTGCCAGCAGTCTCGCAGGGAGCGGGCCTTACAATGAGCAGTTCTTC	CASSLAGSGPYNEQFF
TRBV11-3	TRBJ2-2	TRBD1	TGTGCCAGCAGCTTAGTGTGGACAGGGACGAACACCGGGGAGCTGTTTTTT	CASSLVWTGTNTGELFF
TRBV2	TRBJ2-3	NA	TGTGCCAGCAGTAAGAACCTTCTTGGTGAGCGAACAGATACGCAGTATTTT	CASSKNLLGERTDTQYF
TRBV4-1	TRBJ1-6	TRBD1	TGCGCCAGCAGCCAAGGGTTGAGAGGACAGGGACGAGGAGGAAATTCACCCCTCCACTTT	CASSQGLRGQGRGGNSPLHF
TRBV4-3	TRBJ2-2	TRBD2	TGCGCCAGCAGCTCAATCGGGCGGGGGTACACCGGGGAGCTGTTTTTT	CASSSIGRGYTGELFF
TRBV5-6	TRBJ2-7	NA	TGTGCCAGCAGCTTACCGGGAGACTACGAGCAGTACTTC	CASSLPGDYEQYF
TRBV19	TRBJ2-1	NA	TGTGCCAGTAGTTTCCCGACTAGGGAGCAGTTCTTC	CASSFPTREQFF